The 27 T cell receptor beta chains below were found in one sample sequenced in a study of STAT3 mutations in large granular lymphocyte leukemia. Study-level findings and limits: Every T-LGLL patient had at least one immunodominant TCRbeta clonotype.

Some clones are missing from TCRdb's copy, which holds only in-frame ones; the method was immunoSEQ multiplex PCR. The top ten clones hold about 0.46% of a sample with around 39,000 clones, approximately 91% of them seen once. These receptors are not linked to any known antigen. The sequenced material came from PBMCs. The source is a human donor with T large granular lymphocyte leukemia. Some clones in this sample may be carry-over from other donors' samples.

CDR3 coding DNA: TGTGCCACCTCAGTTCCGGCCAGCAATCAGCCCCAGCATTTT. It codes for CATSVPASNQPQHF. The rearrangement uses TRBV28 and TRBJ1-5, with D unresolved. This CDR3 comprises 14 residues. Trimming took 10 bases from V and 1 from J, leaving 14 bases between them. The germline CDR1 and CDR2 sequences are MDHEN and SYDVKM.

This sequence joins TRBV27 and TRBJ1-1; D may be TRBD1 (5 bases). CDR1 and CDR2 from the germline V gene are MNHEY and SMNVEV (reference sequence). Trimming pared 5 bases from V and 7 bases from J, leaving 8 bases between. This CDR3 is built from 11 residues. The CDR3 region is CASSQGLEAFF. Here the CDR3 DNA reads TGTGCCAGCAGTCAGGGCCTTGAAGCTTTCTTT.

This chain links TRBV5-4 with TRBJ2-3; TRBD2 matches at 9 bases. The CDR3 extends over 16 amino acids. Germline lookup yields CDR1 SGHNT and CDR2 YYREEE (reference sequence). Trimming cost V 0 bases and J 4 bases; bases outside gene matches: 6. The CDR3 sequence is CASSLARRLAADTQYF. In DNA form, the CDR3 reads TGTGCCAGCAGCTTGGCCAGGAGACTAGCGGCAGATACGCAGTATTTT.

J is TRBJ1-4 and V is TRBV27; possibly TRBD1 for D (5 bases). This CDR3 has 14 residues. Trimming shortened V by 2 bases and J by 8 bases, and 12 bases separated the two germline ends. The V gene's germline CDR1 is MNHEY and CDR2 SMNVEV (reference sequence). CDR3: CASSLRGGGEKLFF. CDR3 nucleotide sequence: TGTGCCAGCAGTTTAAGGGGCGGTGGAGAAAAACTGTTTTTT.

This clone was detected only once. The chain uses TRBV19 and TRBJ1-5, with D tentatively TRBD1 (5 bases). CDR1 and CDR2 (germline): LNHDA, SQIVND (reference sequence). V was clipped by 6 bases and J by 1 base, with 13 bases between them. CDR3 length: 15 amino acids. This CDR3 reads CASSMGGVSNQPQHF. The CDR3 DNA reads TGTGCCAGTAGCATGGGAGGGGTGAGCAATCAGCCCCAGCATTTT.

The chain couples TRBV6-6 to TRBJ2-7; 9 positions agree with TRBD1. Germline loops: CDR1 MNHNY, CDR2 SVGAGI (reference sequence). There are 12 residues in the CDR3. Unmatched junction bases numbered 0, after V lost 4 bases and J lost 5 bases. The CDR3: CASSWDRDEQYF. The CDR3 bases are TGTGCCAGCAGTTGGGACAGGGACGAGCAGTACTTC.

This clone was seen only a few times. The rearrangement joins TRBV7-2 to TRBJ1-6, with D possibly TRBD1 on 6 matching bases. CDR3 length: 15 amino acids. Germline V gives CDR1 SGHTA, CDR2 FQGNSA. Trimming removed 3 bases from V and 7 bases from J, with 13 bases in between. CDR3 in amino acids: CASSFRGLGNSPLHF. CDR3 DNA sequence: TGTGCCAGCAGCTTCAGGGGTTTGGGGAATTCACCCCTCCACTTT.

The rearrangement uses TRBV27 and TRBJ2-3, with a possible D match to TRBD2 (6 bases). V lost 6 bases and J lost 8, with 24 bases in between. Germline CDR1 and CDR2: MNHEY and SMNVEV (reference sequence). The CDR3 has 16 residues. The CDR3 nucleotides read TGTGCCAGCAGCCGACGGACTACCCACTCCGGGGGTACGCAGTATTTT. Its translation: CASSRRTTHSGGTQYF.

The rearrangement links TRBV18 to TRBJ1-6, with 7 bases that match TRBD1. V lost 6 bases and J lost 5; bases outside the gene matches: 16. This CDR3 has 18 amino acids. Looked up from germline, CDR1 is KGHSH and CDR2 is LQKENI. As DNA, the CDR3 is TGTGCCAGCTCTCAAAATCACAGGGGCCCCACCGATAATTCACCCCTCCACTTT. Its protein is CASSQNHRGPTDNSPLHF.

V and J are TRBV4-3 and TRBJ1-4, with 9 positions matching TRBD1. V lost 1 base, J lost 8 bases, and 5 bases stayed unmatched. There are 15 residues in the CDR3. Germline-derived CDR1 and CDR2 are LGHNA and YSLEER. This CDR3 reads CASSQVGTGSEKLFF. DNA of the CDR3: TGCGCCAGCAGCCAAGTCGGGACAGGGTCCGAAAAACTGTTTTTT.

The V call is TRBV6-6, the J call TRBJ1-2; perhaps TRBD1 as D (5 bases). V lost 2 bases to trimming and J lost 3 bases, with 13 bases between them. Per the germline V gene, CDR1 is MNHNY and CDR2 is SVGAGI (reference sequence). The CDR3 has 15 residues. CDR3 DNA: TGTGCCAGCAGTTACGGGGGAATTGGGGACTATGGCTACACCTTC. Its translation is CASSYGGIGDYGYTF.

This chain connects TRBV28 to TRBJ1-3, with unresolved D. V was cut by 8 bases and J by 6 bases, with 14 bases left in between. Germline CDR1 is MDHEN and CDR2 is SYDVKM. CDR3 length: 13 amino acids. CDR3 bases: TGTGCCAGCGTGGATCCGGGATTAAACACCATATATTTT. Its translation: CASVDPGLNTIYF.

V is TRBV18 and J is TRBJ2-3; D is unclear. The CDR3 totals 15 residues. Trimming cost V 0 bases and J 3 bases, with 10 bases left between them. CDR1 and CDR2 from the germline V gene are KGHSH and LQKENI. The CDR3 protein is CASSPPNRVTDTQYF. The CDR3 nucleotides read TGTGCCAGCTCACCACCCAACAGAGTTACAGATACGCAGTATTTT.

The chain joins TRBV18 to TRBJ2-2, with D possibly being TRBD1 (5 bases). V dropped 3 bases and J dropped 3 bases, with 11 bases sitting between them. Per germline, CDR1 KGHSH and CDR2 LQKENI. The length of the CDR3 is 15 residues. CDR3 sequence reads: CASSPIRADTGELFF. The CDR3 bases are TGTGCCAGCTCACCCATCAGGGCCGACACCGGGGAGCTGTTTTTT.

A few counts support this clone. The V call is TRBV15, the J call TRBJ1-5; D ambiguous. The germline V gene has CDR1 LNHNV and CDR2 YYDKDF (reference sequence). The CDR3 extends over 12 amino acids. V gave up 4 bases and J gave up 9 bases, with 10 bases separating them. CDR3 amino acids: CATSTNDRPQHF. CDR3 DNA sequence: TGTGCCACCAGCACGAACGATCGGCCCCAGCATTTT.

The chain links TRBV7-2 to TRBJ2-1; D not certain. V lost 3 bases, J lost 2 bases, and 5 bases lay in between. Germline V gene lookup returns CDR1 SGHTA and CDR2 FQGNSA. The CDR3 has 13 residues. CDR3 sequence: CASSFNTYNEQFF. The CDR3, as DNA: TGTGCCAGCAGCTTTAACACCTACAATGAGCAGTTCTTC.

The gene calls are TRBV7-2 and TRBJ2-5; 12 bases are a match to TRBD2. V was clipped by 5 bases and J by 5 bases; unmatched bases: 6. This CDR3 spans 15 amino acids. Germline V gene sequence: CDR1 SGHTA, CDR2 FQGNSA. CDR3 sequence: CASSASGGVTETQYF. The CDR3 coding sequence is TGTGCCAGCAGCGCTAGCGGGGGGGTGACGGAGACCCAGTACTTC.

This clone has a single count. This sequence joins TRBV5-1 and TRBJ1-1; D perhaps matches TRBD1 (5 bases). The CDR3 contains 15 residues. V shed 0 bases and J shed 0 bases, with 9 bases lying between them. Germline V gene sequence: CDR1 SGHRS, CDR2 YFSETQ. DNA of the CDR3: TGCGCCAGCAGCTTGGCGGCAGGGATGAACACTGAAGCTTTCTTT. Amino acid sequence: CASSLAAGMNTEAFF.

V and J are TRBV19 and TRBJ2-7, with 8 bases fitting TRBD1. The CDR3 runs 11 residues. V lost 8 bases to trimming and J lost 3 bases; unmatched junction nucleotides: 0. Germline lookup yields CDR1 LNHDA and CDR2 SQIVND (reference sequence). CDR3 nucleotide sequence: TGTGCCAGTGGACAGGGCTACGAGCAGTACTTC. Amino acids: CASGQGYEQYF.

The V and J genes are TRBV6-5 and TRBJ2-1; 8 positions match TRBD2. V lost 0 bases, J lost 5 bases, and 0 bases stayed unmatched. Germline values: CDR1 MNHEY, CDR2 SVGAGI. CDR3 size: 14 residues. The CDR3 nucleotides read TGTGCCAGCAGTTACTCGCGGGGGGACAATGAGCAGTTCTTC. Its translation is CASSYSRGDNEQFF.

This chain links TRBV7-9 with TRBJ1-5; D remains unclear. The CDR3 spans 13 residues. V gave up 2 bases and J gave up 4 bases, with 6 bases separating them. Germline assignment: CDR1 SEHNR and CDR2 FQNEAQ (reference sequence). The CDR3 nucleotides are TGTGCCAGCAGCTTATCGCAGAATCAGCCCCAGCATTTT. Its protein product is CASSLSQNQPQHF.

V usage is TRBV5-1 and J usage is TRBJ2-2, with D possibly being TRBD1 (5 bases). The V end was cut by 5 bases, the J end by 7 bases, with 18 bases between. CDR3 length equals 15 residues. Germline V lookup: CDR1 SGHRS, CDR2 YFSETQ. CDR3 loop: CASRAAARADGELFF. CDR3 nucleotide sequence: TGCGCCAGCAGGGCCGCCGCCAGGGCGGACGGGGAGCTGTTTTTT.

The V gene is TRBV11-2, the J gene TRBJ2-7; D not resolved. The V and J ends lost 1 base and 5 bases respectively, with 6 bases between them. The CDR3 extends over 12 amino acids. The germline V gene has CDR1 SGHAT and CDR2 FQNNGV. The CDR3 is CASSLAFHEQYF. CDR3 DNA: TGTGCCAGCAGCTTAGCTTTCCACGAGCAGTACTTC.

In this sample, this clone turned up once. The rearrangement joins TRBV5-4 to TRBJ2-1; TRBD1 or TRBD2 may be the D gene (5 bases each). The CDR3 covers 16 residues. The germline V gene encodes CDR1 SGHNT and CDR2 YYREEE (reference sequence). Trimming pared 5 bases from V and 4 bases from J, leaving 19 bases between. The CDR3 here is CASSSKDGTPYNEQFF. CDR3 DNA: TGTGCCAGCAGTTCTAAGGACGGGACGCCGTACAATGAGCAGTTCTTC.

The chain carries TRBV30 and TRBJ1-2, with D maybe TRBD1 (5 bases). V was cut by 5 bases and J by 2 bases, with 15 bases left in between. CDR3 length: 14 residues. Germline lookup yields CDR1 GTSNPN and CDR2 SVGIG (reference sequence). CDR3 sequence reads: CAWEFFDSNYGYTF. In nucleotides, the CDR3 is TGTGCCTGGGAATTTTTCGACAGCAACTATGGCTACACCTTC.

V usage is TRBV5-4 and J usage is TRBJ2-1; a possible D gene is TRBD1 (6 bases). Trimming pared 4 bases from V and 8 bases from J, leaving 16 bases between. The CDR3 is made up of 14 amino acids. The germline V gene encodes CDR1 SGHNT and CDR2 YYREEE (reference sequence). Here the CDR3 DNA reads TGTGCCAGCAGCCTAATCAGGGGCTCGGATGAGCAGTTCTTC. Protein product: CASSLIRGSDEQFF. The whole variable domain, remainder taken from reference TRBV5-4 and TRBJ2-1, is ETGVTQSPTHLIKTRGQQVTLRCSSQSGHNTVSWYQQALGQGPQFIFQYYREEENGRGNFPPRFSGLQFPNYSSELNVNALELDDSALYLCASSLIRGSDEQFFGPGTRLTVL.

V is TRBV28 and J is TRBJ2-7; maybe TRBD2 (6 bases). CDR3 size: 16 residues. V was pared by 5 bases and J by 2 bases, with 19 bases between. Germline V gives CDR1 MDHEN, CDR2 SYDVKM. For the CDR3, the DNA is TGTGCCAGCAGTCCCGGGACTCTGGAGATGACCTACGAGCAGTACTTC. It is translated as CASSPGTLEMTYEQYF. Full variable domain (missing parts from reference TRBV28 and TRBJ2-7): DVKVTQSSRYLVKRTGEKVFLECVQDMDHENMFWYRQDPGLGLRLIYFSYDVKMKEKGDIPEGYSVSREKKERFSLILESASTNQTSMYLCASSPGTLEMTYEQYFGPGTRLTVT.